This entry features one T cell receptor beta chain sequence. Its antigen is currently unknown. The time point here: newly diagnosed GD, antithyroid drugs for less than 3 months. From PBMCs, RNA was extracted and then used to make the TCR library. This CDR3 is 15 amino acids long. The J segment lost 8 bases and the V segment lost 5 bases, leaving 7 bases of the junction unmatched. The TCR beta library used iRepertoire HTBI primers with Arm-PCR amplification of CDR3. TCRdb reprocessed the multiplex PCR reads via MiXCR and lists one record per CDR3 protein. The sample lists about 400,000 distinct CDR3 sequences, about 15% occurring once. This sample was included in a study of regulatory T cells in long-lasting Graves disease. The study's findings and limits: With approximately 2,500 shared public clonotypes, persistent patients exceeded new patients, who shared more than 900.

The same data also contributed to another study, on T cells in Graves' hyperthyroidism and ophthalmopathy.

Sequencing was performed on peripheral blood mononuclear cells (PBMCs), taken at new diagnosis, from a patient treated with antithyroid drugs. The chain links TRBV12-3 or TRBV12-4 to TRBJ2-1; TRBD2 matches at 12 bases. This TCR was recovered from a woman aged 40 to 55 with Graves disease. In DNA, the CDR3 is TGTGCCAGCAGTCGCCGGACTAGCGGGACATATGAGCAGTTCTTC. Translated: CASSRRTSGTYEQFF.